Listed below are T cell receptor beta chains from one sample, sequenced in a study of cytotoxic CD8 clonotypes in ibrutinib-treated CLL. Data came from immunoSEQ multiplex PCR; TCRdb stores just in-frame clones and leaves some out. The sample yields some 200,000 clones, 55% to 85% seen once. This specimen was PBMCs, taken after 24 months of ibrutinib treatment. These receptor sequences come from a human donor with chronic lymphocytic leukemia. Each CDR3 is given with its conserved first and last residue. The D gene is left open where the match is weak. Some rows mark clone size as missing; the rest say once, few, many or name a class of expanded clone.

clone size,D gene,J gene,V gene,CDR3 DNA,CDR3 protein
NA,NA,TRBJ2-7,TRBV5-1,TGCGCCAGCAGCTTGGAGGATTTTACCTCCTACGAGCAGTACTTC,CASSLEDFTSYEQYF
NA,NA,TRBJ2-5,TRBV7-2,TGTGCCAGCAGCTCAGGGGTTTACCAAGAGACCCAGTACTTC,CASSSGVYQETQYF
once,NA,TRBJ2-7,TRBV9,TGTGCCAGCAGCCCCCGGGTGGCGGGTCCCTACGAGCAGTACTTC,CASSPRVAGPYEQYF
NA,TRBD2,TRBJ2-7,TRBV7-9,TGTGCCAGCAGCTTAGGGGCTAGCGGAACTTTCTACGAGCAGTACTTC,CASSLGASGTFYEQYF
NA,TRBD1,TRBJ1-2,TRBV4-2,TGTGCCAGCAGCCAAGTCCACTACAGGGGGGGTATCTATGGCTACACCTTC,CASSQVHYRGGIYGYTF
NA,TRBD1,TRBJ1-4,TRBV30,TGTGCCTGGAGTGTAGGGGGACAGCCTAATGAAAAACTGTTTTTT,CAWSVGGQPNEKLFF
NA,TRBD1,TRBJ1-4,TRBV12-5,TGTGCTAGTGGTTTGGTCGCCGGGACAGGGAGAGAAAAACTGTTTTTT,CASGLVAGTGREKLFF
NA,TRBD2,TRBJ2-1,TRBV4-2,TGTGCCAGCAGCCAGGAGGGACTAGGTAGGAGTGAGCAGTTCTTC,CASSQEGLGRSEQFF
NA,NA,TRBJ2-1,TRBV19,TGTGCCAGTAGTACGACCACTAGTAGCTCCTACAATGAGCAGTTCTTC,CASSTTTSSSYNEQFF
few,TRBD2,TRBJ2-5,TRBV27,TGTGCCAGCAGTTTAGTAGGTAGCGGGAGGCTTGGAGAGACCCAGTACTTC,CASSLVGSGRLGETQYF
few,NA,TRBJ1-2,TRBV28,TGTGCCAGCAGTTTCCAGGCGGCATATGGCTACACCTTC,CASSFQAAYGYTF
NA,NA,TRBJ2-7,TRBV9,TGTGCCAGCAGCGTATCCGGCAACAGAAACTACGAGCAGTACTTC,CASSVSGNRNYEQYF
NA,TRBD2,TRBJ2-1,TRBV29-1,TGCAGCGTTGCTTACAGATACCCGGGACTAGCGGGCGGCGCGGCTGAGCAGTTCTTC,CSVAYRYPGLAGGAAEQFF
NA,NA,TRBJ2-2,TRBV27,TGTGCCAGCAGGACAGGGAACACCGGGGAGCTGTTTTTT,CASRTGNTGELFF
few,TRBD1,TRBJ2-7,TRBV15,TGTGCCACCAGCAGACGAAGGACAGGGAGTCGGGACGAGCAGTACTTC,CATSRRRTGSRDEQYF
once,TRBD2,TRBJ2-5,TRBV4-1,TGCGCCAGCAGCCAAGCAGGACTAGCGGGAGTCGGGGAGACCCAGTACTTC,CASSQAGLAGVGETQYF
NA,TRBD1,TRBJ1-1,TRBV18,TGTGCCAGCTCACCGTACGCGACAGGGCTGAACACTGAAGCTTTCTTT,CASSPYATGLNTEAFF
NA,TRBD2,TRBJ2-1,TRBV7-2,TGTGCCAGCAGCTTTAGCGGGAGGCAATCGTATGAGCAGTTCTTC,CASSFSGRQSYEQFF
once,NA,TRBJ2-5,TRBV5-4,TGTGCCAGCAGCGGTGGGACTTTGGGGCAACAAGAGACCCAGTACTTC,CASSGGTLGQQETQYF
NA,TRBD1,TRBJ1-1,TRBV5-1,TGCGCCAGCACCAGGGACAGGGCATACACTGAAGCTTTCTTT,CASTRDRAYTEAFF
once,NA,TRBJ1-4,TRBV7-9,TGTGCCAGCAGCCCCCGCGGGGGAGAAAAACTGTTTTTT,CASSPRGGEKLFF
NA,NA,TRBJ2-1,TRBV29-1,TGCAGCGCCGAGGGCCTAGCCGATGAGCAGTTCTTC,CSAEGLADEQFF
few,NA,TRBJ1-2,TRBV4-1,TGCGCCAGCAGAGAGACAGGACGCGGCTATGGCTACACCTTC,CASRETGRGYGYTF
few,NA,TRBJ2-2,TRBV14,TGTGCCTCCTCACGACTGAAATTCACCGGGGAGCTGTTTTTT,CASSRLKFTGELFF
NA,TRBD1,TRBJ2-1,TRBV9,TGTGCCAGCAGCGCAGGGGGCTTGTCCTACAATGAGCAGTTCTTC,CASSAGGLSYNEQFF
few,TRBD1,TRBJ2-3,TRBV6-1,TGTGCCAGCAGCAGACAGGGTGCAGATACGCAGTATTTT,CASSRQGADTQYF
NA,NA,TRBJ2-3,TRBV9,TGTGCCAGCAGCCCCGGGACACTAAGCACAGATACGCAGTATTTT,CASSPGTLSTDTQYF
few,TRBD1,TRBJ2-3,TRBV7-3,TGTGCCACCGGGACAGGGGGCACAGATACGCAGTATTTT,CATGTGGTDTQYF
NA,TRBD2,TRBJ2-1,TRBV7-8,TGTGCCAGCAGCCCGGTAGCGGGAGGACGTCATCCTGAGCAGTTCTTC,CASSPVAGGRHPEQFF
NA,NA,TRBJ2-5,TRBV15,TGTGCCACCAGCAGAGATCCATGGCTGGAAGAGACCCAGTACTTC,CATSRDPWLEETQYF
once,TRBD1,TRBJ1-5,TRBV5-6,TGTGCCAGCAGCCTTTACGACAGGGGCAATCAGCCCCAGCATTTT,CASSLYDRGNQPQHF
NA,NA,TRBJ1-3,TRBV28,TGTGCCAGCAGCGGAGGTGGAAACACCATATATTTT,CASSGGGNTIYF
NA,NA,TRBJ2-7,TRBV15,TGTGCCACCGGGCGGGTCCCCAATTACGAGCAGTACTTC,CATGRVPNYEQYF
NA,NA,TRBJ2-7,TRBV4-1,TGCGCCAGCAGCCAAGGGTCTTGGGATAGCTCCTACGAGCAGTACTTC,CASSQGSWDSSYEQYF
NA,TRBD2,TRBJ2-3,TRBV30,TGTGCCTGGAGTAAACTCGGACTAGCGGGAGTCCGCGCAGATACGCAGTATTTT,CAWSKLGLAGVRADTQYF
NA,NA,TRBJ2-3,TRBV9,TGTGCCAGCACCCGGGGAGGCGGGACAGATACGCAGTATTTT,CASTRGGGTDTQYF
NA,NA,TRBJ1-2,TRBV6-5,TGTGCCAGCAGTTCCTTGACCTACTATGGCTACACCTTC,CASSSLTYYGYTF
NA,NA,TRBJ2-2,TRBV29-1,TGCAGCGTTGATGCAACCGGGACCGGACGGTACGGGGAGCTGTTTTTT,CSVDATGTGRYGELFF
few,NA,TRBJ2-1,TRBV18,TGTGCCAGCTCACCATCCCGACAGGTATACAATGAGCAGTTCTTC,CASSPSRQVYNEQFF
few,NA,TRBJ2-5,TRBV29-1,TGCAGCGTTGACCCATACCAAGAGACCCAGTACTTC,CSVDPYQETQYF
NA,TRBD2,TRBJ2-3,TRBV2,TGTGCCAGCAGTGGGACTAGTCTAAGTGGTTCGGGTAATACGCAGTATTTT,CASSGTSLSGSGNTQYF
once,NA,TRBJ2-1,TRBV5-8,TGTGCCAGCAGCTTGTTACGGGATCTCGCGAATGAGCAGTTCTTC,CASSLLRDLANEQFF